This TCR beta chain was sequenced for a study of T cells in localized non-small cell lung cancer. Libraries were prepared by immunoSEQ multiplex PCR; TCRdb keeps only in-frame clonotypes and omits some of them. Among around 35,000 clones listed, 93% were seen once. From germline, CDR1 is LGHNT and CDR2 FRNRAP. This CDR3 region has 12 residues. Trimming left V 8 bases short and J 4 bases short, with 9 bases between. This TCR derives from a female donor of 60 years or more with stage I lung adenocarcinoma. This sample comprised peripheral blood, obtained before any cancer treatment. The genes are TRBV12-5 and TRBJ1-3; no reliable D call. In nucleotides, the CDR3 is TGTGCTAGTTCCAATCTGGGAAACACCATATATTTT. Its translation is CASSNLGNTIYF.